These T cell receptor beta chains were read from a single sample in a study of neurological immune-mediated disorders. MiXCR was run by TCRdb on the 5' RACE reads, yielding one entry per CDR3 protein. The data hold about 79,000 distinct CDR3 sequences, with 12% to 15% observed a single time. The sequenced sample was PBMCs. All receptors derive from a woman aged 45-60 years in good health. CDR3s include the opening cysteine and the closing phenylalanine or tryptophan. Fields, in order: CDR3 protein, CDR3 DNA, J gene, D gene, V gene, clone size. A D gene is named only where the DNA matches it firmly. Clone sizes are given selectively: once, few, many, or a class where the clone is expanded.

CDR3 protein: CSVSRGLEETQYF
CDR3 DNA: TGTAGCGTAAGTCGGGGACTAGAAGAGACCCAGTACTTC
J gene: TRBJ2-5
D gene: TRBD2
V gene: TRBV29-1
clone size: NA

CDR3 protein: CASSTSSGRNNEQFF
CDR3 DNA: TGTGCCAGCAGTACGTCTAGCGGGAGAAACAATGAGCAGTTCTTC
J gene: TRBJ2-1
D gene: TRBD2
V gene: TRBV28
clone size: many

CDR3 protein: CSVVITAGRSYNEQFF
CDR3 DNA: TGCAGCGTTGTCATCACTGCCGGCAGATCCTACAATGAGCAGTTCTTC
J gene: TRBJ2-1
D gene: NA
V gene: TRBV29-1
clone size: many

CDR3 protein: CSAMVVPTDTQYF
CDR3 DNA: TGCAGTGCTATGGTGGTTCCGACAGATACGCAGTATTTT
J gene: TRBJ2-3
D gene: NA
V gene: TRBV20-1
clone size: many

CDR3 protein: CASSPGGVASTGELFF
CDR3 DNA: TGTGCCAGCAGTCCGGGCGGGGTTGCGAGTACCGGGGAGCTGTTTTTT
J gene: TRBJ2-2
D gene: NA
V gene: TRBV12-3/TRBV12-4
clone size: few

CDR3 protein: CASSQEYANQPQHF
CDR3 DNA: TGTGCCAGCAGCCAAGAGTACGCCAATCAGCCCCAGCATTTT
J gene: TRBJ1-5
D gene: NA
V gene: TRBV3-1
clone size: NA

CDR3 protein: CASSLDGDRTYEQYF
CDR3 DNA: TGCGCCAGCAGCTTGGACGGGGACAGAACCTACGAGCAGTACTTC
J gene: TRBJ2-7
D gene: TRBD1
V gene: TRBV5-1
clone size: many

CDR3 protein: CASSLGLTPREQYF
CDR3 DNA: TGTGCCAGCAGCTTGGGACTAACCCCCAGGGAGCAGTATTTT
J gene: TRBJ2-3
D gene: TRBD2
V gene: TRBV7-3
clone size: many

CDR3 protein: CASSSVVATSGRVEQFF
CDR3 DNA: TGTGCCAGCAGTTCAGTCGTTGCGACTAGCGGTAGGGTTGAGCAGTTCTTC
J gene: TRBJ2-1
D gene: TRBD2
V gene: TRBV28
clone size: medium-sized

CDR3 protein: CASSLKGGSNQPQHF
CDR3 DNA: TGCGCCAGCAGCTTGAAGGGAGGGAGCAATCAGCCCCAGCATTTT
J gene: TRBJ1-5
D gene: NA
V gene: TRBV5-1
clone size: NA

CDR3 protein: CASSSGLAGVTYEQYF
CDR3 DNA: TGCGCCAGCAGCTCCGGACTAGCGGGTGTCACATACGAGCAGTACTTC
J gene: TRBJ2-7
D gene: TRBD2
V gene: TRBV5-1
clone size: NA

CDR3 protein: CASRSTDSSYNSPLHF
CDR3 DNA: TGTGCCAGCAGGTCGACCGATAGCTCCTATAATTCACCCCTCCACTTT
J gene: TRBJ1-6
D gene: NA
V gene: TRBV6-5
clone size: many

CDR3 protein: CASSQSSASYEQYF
CDR3 DNA: TGTGCCAGCAGCCAATCTAGCGCGTCCTACGAGCAGTACTTC
J gene: TRBJ2-7
D gene: NA
V gene: TRBV9
clone size: few

CDR3 protein: CATSQRTDTQYF
CDR3 DNA: TGCGCCACCTCTCAACGGACAGATACGCAGTATTTT
J gene: TRBJ2-3
D gene: NA
V gene: TRBV10-2
clone size: many

CDR3 protein: CASSLEWTVSSYNEQFF
CDR3 DNA: TGTGCCAGCAGCTTAGAGTGGACCGTTAGCTCCTACAATGAGCAGTTCTTC
J gene: TRBJ2-1
D gene: NA
V gene: TRBV11-1
clone size: many

CDR3 protein: CATSPRTATSGNTIYF
CDR3 DNA: TGTGCCACCAGCCCTCGGACAGCGACCTCTGGAAACACCATATATTTT
J gene: TRBJ1-3
D gene: NA
V gene: TRBV15
clone size: many

CDR3 protein: CASSTRTGTAKNIQYF
CDR3 DNA: TGTGCCAGCAGCACTCGGACAGGGACGGCCAAAAACATTCAGTACTTC
J gene: TRBJ2-4
D gene: TRBD1
V gene: TRBV3-1
clone size: many

CDR3 protein: CASSAGQSFEAFF
CDR3 DNA: TGTGCCAGCAGTGCCGGACAGTCTTTTGAAGCTTTCTTT
J gene: TRBJ1-1
D gene: NA
V gene: TRBV12-3/TRBV12-4
clone size: many

CDR3 protein: CSARELGGYTEAFF
CDR3 DNA: TGCAGTGCTAGAGAGTTAGGGGGGTACACTGAAGCTTTCTTT
J gene: TRBJ1-1
D gene: NA
V gene: TRBV20-1
clone size: NA

CDR3 protein: CSASSNGGRSNQPQHF
CDR3 DNA: TGCAGTGCTAGTTCGAACGGGGGGCGTAGCAATCAGCCCCAGCATTTT
J gene: TRBJ1-5
D gene: NA
V gene: TRBV20-1
clone size: many

CDR3 protein: CASSLTSGGLYNEQFF
CDR3 DNA: TGCGCCAGCAGCTTAACTAGCGGGGGGCTTTACAATGAGCAGTTCTTC
J gene: TRBJ2-1
D gene: TRBD2
V gene: TRBV5-1
clone size: many

CDR3 protein: CSARAPQVYEQYF
CDR3 DNA: TGCAGTGCTAGAGCCCCGCAGGTTTACGAGCAGTACTTC
J gene: TRBJ2-7
D gene: NA
V gene: TRBV20-1
clone size: many

CDR3 protein: CASSLLLAGELFF
CDR3 DNA: TGTGCCAGCAGCTTACTCCTAGCCGGGGAGCTGTTTTTT
J gene: TRBJ2-2
D gene: NA
V gene: TRBV7-9
clone size: many

CDR3 protein: CASSAGPGGNEQFF
CDR3 DNA: TGCGCCAGCAGCGCTGGGCCCGGGGGCAATGAGCAGTTCTTC
J gene: TRBJ2-1
D gene: NA
V gene: TRBV5-1
clone size: many

CDR3 protein: CASSQVGTAYEQYF
CDR3 DNA: TGTGCCAGCAGCCAAGTAGGAACAGCCTACGAGCAGTACTTC
J gene: TRBJ2-7
D gene: NA
V gene: TRBV3-1
clone size: many

CDR3 protein: CSAHALSLREATQYF
CDR3 DNA: TGCAGTGCTCATGCACTGAGCCTGCGGGAGGCGACCCAGTACTTC
J gene: TRBJ2-5
D gene: TRBD2
V gene: TRBV20-1
clone size: many

CDR3 protein: CASSIYGQGEYSPLHF
CDR3 DNA: TGTGCCAGCAGCATCTATGGACAGGGGGAATATTCACCCCTCCACTTT
J gene: TRBJ1-6
D gene: TRBD1
V gene: TRBV5-5
clone size: NA

CDR3 protein: CASSRDRDIQYF
CDR3 DNA: TGCGCCAGCAGCAGGGACAGGGACATTCAGTACTTC
J gene: TRBJ2-4
D gene: TRBD1
V gene: TRBV5-1
clone size: many

CDR3 protein: CSAPQFSGGASDTQYF
CDR3 DNA: TGCAGTGCCCCCCAATTCAGCGGGGGGGCGTCAGATACGCAGTATTTT
J gene: TRBJ2-3
D gene: TRBD2
V gene: TRBV20-1
clone size: few

CDR3 protein: CSAESLEPGNTIYF
CDR3 DNA: TGCAGTGCCGAAAGCTTGGAACCTGGAAACACCATATATTTT
J gene: TRBJ1-3
D gene: NA
V gene: TRBV20-1
clone size: many

CDR3 protein: CASSPDRGRFGYTF
CDR3 DNA: TGTGCCAGCAGTCCAGACAGGGGGCGTTTCGGCTACACCTTC
J gene: TRBJ1-2
D gene: TRBD1
V gene: TRBV6-5
clone size: many

CDR3 protein: CASSQPGIFGRLFF
CDR3 DNA: TGTGCCAGCAGCCAGCCGGGAATTTTTGGACGACTGTTTTTT
J gene: TRBJ1-4
D gene: NA
V gene: TRBV3-1
clone size: many

CDR3 protein: CASSLAGDRTDTQYF
CDR3 DNA: TGCGCCAGCAGCTTAGCGGGGGACCGCACAGATACGCAGTATTTT
J gene: TRBJ2-3
D gene: TRBD2
V gene: TRBV5-1
clone size: few

CDR3 protein: CASSLWNGGSESPLHF
CDR3 DNA: TGTGCCAGCAGTTTATGGAACGGGGGATCGGAATCACCCCTCCACTTT
J gene: TRBJ1-6
D gene: NA
V gene: TRBV27
clone size: many

CDR3 protein: CASSRLAGAPFF
CDR3 DNA: TGTGCCAGCAGTAGACTAGCGGGGGCCCCCTTCTTC
J gene: TRBJ2-1
D gene: TRBD2
V gene: TRBV28
clone size: many

CDR3 protein: CASSVVGGGGRQETQYF
CDR3 DNA: TGTGCCAGCAGCGTAGTAGGTGGCGGGGGGCGGCAAGAGACCCAGTACTTC
J gene: TRBJ2-5
D gene: TRBD2
V gene: TRBV9
clone size: many

CDR3 protein: CSARVSQGSSQPQHF
CDR3 DNA: TGCAGTGCTAGAGTTAGCCAGGGTTCCAGTCAGCCCCAGCATTTT
J gene: TRBJ1-5
D gene: NA
V gene: TRBV20-1
clone size: many

CDR3 protein: CASSLGTSGMTDTQYF
CDR3 DNA: TGCGCCAGCAGCCTGGGGACTAGCGGGATGACAGATACGCAGTATTTT
J gene: TRBJ2-3
D gene: TRBD2
V gene: TRBV5-1
clone size: many

CDR3 protein: CASSPRAGISEQYF
CDR3 DNA: TGTGCCAGCAGCCCCCGAGCAGGGATAAGCGAGCAGTACTTC
J gene: TRBJ2-7
D gene: NA
V gene: TRBV7-2
clone size: many

CDR3 protein: CASFGGRVTGELFF
CDR3 DNA: TGTGCCAGCTTCGGGGGCAGAGTCACCGGGGAGCTGTTTTTT
J gene: TRBJ2-2
D gene: NA
V gene: TRBV5-6
clone size: few

CDR3 protein: CASSSARGGNIGQFF
CDR3 DNA: TGTGCCAGCAGCTCTGCTCGCGGGGGGAATATCGGGCAGTTCTTC
J gene: TRBJ2-1
D gene: TRBD2
V gene: TRBV5-6
clone size: many

CDR3 protein: CASSLSANYGYTF
CDR3 DNA: TGCGCCAGCAGCTTATCAGCTAACTATGGCTACACCTTC
J gene: TRBJ1-2
D gene: NA
V gene: TRBV5-1
clone size: many

CDR3 protein: CAIARQDQETQYF
CDR3 DNA: TGTGCCATCGCTCGACAGGACCAAGAGACCCAGTACTTC
J gene: TRBJ2-5
D gene: NA
V gene: TRBV10-3
clone size: many

CDR3 protein: CASSQGFGWETGELFF
CDR3 DNA: TGTGCCAGCAGCCAGGGTTTTGGATGGGAAACCGGGGAGCTGTTTTTT
J gene: TRBJ2-2
D gene: NA
V gene: TRBV3-1
clone size: many

CDR3 protein: CASSTPGQIYEQYF
CDR3 DNA: TGTGCCAGCAGTACTCCGGGACAGATCTACGAGCAGTACTTC
J gene: TRBJ2-7
D gene: TRBD1
V gene: TRBV28
clone size: many

CDR3 protein: CASSFASRQPQHF
CDR3 DNA: TGTGCCAGCAGCTTTGCGTCGAGACAGCCCCAGCATTTT
J gene: TRBJ1-5
D gene: NA
V gene: TRBV7-4
clone size: many

CDR3 protein: CASTVSSGWTDTQYF
CDR3 DNA: TGTGCCAGCACCGTGTCAAGTGGGTGGACAGATACGCAGTATTTT
J gene: TRBJ2-3
D gene: NA
V gene: TRBV5-6
clone size: many

CDR3 protein: CASLTGSYNQPQHF
CDR3 DNA: TGTGCCAGCCTGACAGGGTCCTACAATCAGCCCCAGCATTTT
J gene: TRBJ1-5
D gene: NA
V gene: TRBV21-1
clone size: many

CDR3 protein: CASSLTSGTGSGDSPLHF
CDR3 DNA: TGCGCCAGCAGCCTGACGTCCGGGACAGGGTCAGGGGATTCACCCCTCCACTTT
J gene: TRBJ1-6
D gene: TRBD1
V gene: TRBV5-1
clone size: NA

CDR3 protein: CASSVSGTGYDEQYF
CDR3 DNA: TGTGCCAGCAGTGTCTCCGGGACAGGGTACGACGAGCAGTACTTC
J gene: TRBJ2-7
D gene: TRBD1
V gene: TRBV2
clone size: few